The rows below give T cell receptor beta chains drawn from one sample of a study of blood T cell repertoires in COVID-19. TCRdb keeps only in-frame clones here, not all; method: immunoSEQ multiplex PCR. The table lists 250,000 or so clones, 88% of them singletons, with about 4% in the top ten. The sample taken for sequencing was PBMCs or T cells enriched from blood (not recorded which). The origin of the receptors is a woman in her thirties who had been exposed to COVID-19. The CDR3 runs from the conserved cysteine through the conserved F or W. D genes are given only for firm matches. Clone size appears in some rows only: once, few, many, or a class for an expanded clone.

J: TRBJ1-2
D: NA
size: NA
V: TRBV2
length: 15
CDR3: CASSVSQALGYGYTF
DNA: TGTGCCAGCAGCGTCTCACAGGCCCTGGGGTATGGCTACACCTTC

J: TRBJ2-1
D: NA
size: NA
V: TRBV6-5
length: 15
CDR3: CASRGMGGGYNEQFF
DNA: TGTGCCAGCAGGGGGATGGGAGGAGGGTACAATGAGCAGTTCTTC

J: TRBJ1-2
D: TRBD1
size: few
V: TRBV30
length: 12
CDR3: CAWTGGGYGYTF
DNA: TGTGCCTGGACAGGGGGCGGATATGGCTACACCTTC

J: TRBJ2-5
D: TRBD1
size: NA
V: TRBV5-1
length: 15
CDR3: CASSPRTGPQETQYF
DNA: TGCGCCAGCAGCCCCCGGACAGGCCCCCAAGAGACCCAGTACTTC

J: TRBJ2-1
D: NA
size: NA
V: TRBV11-2
length: 13
CDR3: CASSLDFRETQFF
DNA: TGTGCCAGCAGCTTAGATTTTCGGGAAACGCAGTTCTTC

J: TRBJ2-5
D: TRBD1
size: NA
V: TRBV19
length: 16
CDR3: CASMPGRGRTGETQYF
DNA: TGTGCCAGTATGCCGGGCAGGGGGCGCACCGGAGAGACCCAGTACTTC

J: TRBJ2-7
D: NA
size: NA
V: TRBV2
length: 19
CDR3: CASSEKDTLSGQPSYEQYF
DNA: TGTGCCAGCAGTGAAAAGGACACCCTTAGCGGACAACCCTCCTACGAGCAGTACTTC

J: TRBJ1-3
D: NA
size: NA
V: TRBV12-1
length: 17
CDR3: CASSFRQAPGSGNTIYF
DNA: TGTGCCAGCAGCTTTAGGCAGGCCCCTGGGTCTGGAAACACCATATATTTT

J: TRBJ1-6
D: NA
size: NA
V: TRBV12-3/TRBV12-4
length: 13
CDR3: CASRREDGSPLHF
DNA: TGTGCCAGCAGACGAGAGGATGGTTCACCCCTCCACTTT

J: TRBJ2-3
D: NA
size: NA
V: TRBV2
length: 13
CDR3: CASTAEYTDTQYF
DNA: TGTGCCAGCACCGCCGAGTACACAGATACGCAGTATTTT

J: TRBJ2-1
D: TRBD2
size: NA
V: TRBV27
length: 16
CDR3: CASSGLAGVGGNEQFF
DNA: TGTGCCAGCAGTGGGCTAGCGGGAGTGGGCGGAAATGAGCAGTTCTTC

J: TRBJ1-1
D: NA
size: NA
V: TRBV7-8
length: 15
CDR3: CASSLAKHLWTEAFF
DNA: TGTGCCAGCAGCTTAGCGAAGCACCTGTGGACTGAAGCTTTCTTT

J: TRBJ1-2
D: TRBD1
size: NA
V: TRBV19
length: 13
CDR3: CASSVQGASGYTF
DNA: TGTGCCAGTAGTGTACAGGGGGCTTCTGGCTACACCTTC

J: TRBJ2-3
D: NA
size: once
V: TRBV7-6
length: 16
CDR3: CASSLVVSIGTDTQYF
DNA: TGTGCCAGCAGCTTAGTAGTGAGTATCGGCACAGATACGCAGTATTTT

J: TRBJ2-1
D: TRBD2
size: NA
V: TRBV14
length: 15
CDR3: CASSLLAGLYNEQFF
DNA: TGTGCCAGCAGCCTGCTAGCGGGTCTATACAATGAGCAGTTCTTC

J: TRBJ2-1
D: TRBD2
size: NA
V: TRBV7-9
length: 17
CDR3: CASSFRTSGRMSHEQFF
DNA: TGTGCCAGCAGCTTTAGGACTAGCGGGAGGATGAGTCATGAGCAGTTCTTC

J: TRBJ1-5
D: NA
size: NA
V: TRBV4-1
length: 14
CDR3: CASSQAGVKQPQHF
DNA: TGCGCCAGCAGCCAAGCCGGGGTTAAGCAGCCCCAGCATTTT

J: TRBJ2-7
D: TRBD2
size: once
V: TRBV11-2
length: 16
CDR3: CASSLVVFGGRGEQYF
DNA: TGTGCCAGCAGCTTAGTTGTATTCGGCGGGAGGGGCGAGCAGTACTTC

J: TRBJ2-3
D: NA
size: NA
V: TRBV4-1
length: 18
CDR3: CASSQDLGTNPSTDTQYF
DNA: TGCGCCAGCAGCCAAGATCTCGGGACAAACCCTAGCACAGATACGCAGTATTTT

J: TRBJ1-2
D: NA
size: NA
V: TRBV5-5
length: 15
CDR3: CASSLAIVGAYGYTF
DNA: TGTGCCAGCAGCTTGGCCATTGTAGGGGCTTATGGCTACACCTTC

J: TRBJ2-3
D: NA
size: NA
V: TRBV3-1/TRBV3-2
length: 15
CDR3: CASSPDNRDTDTQYF
DNA: TGTGCCAGCAGCCCAGATAACCGGGACACAGATACGCAGTATTTT

J: TRBJ1-6
D: NA
size: NA
V: TRBV27
length: 16
CDR3: CASSLQGSSYNSPLHF
DNA: TGTGCCAGCAGTTTACAGGGGTCCTCCTATAATTCACCCCTCCACTTT

J: TRBJ2-7
D: NA
size: NA
V: TRBV4-1
length: 13
CDR3: CASSPWTDYEQYF
DNA: TGCGCCAGCAGCCCCTGGACAGACTACGAGCAGTACTTC

J: TRBJ2-1
D: NA
size: NA
V: TRBV28
length: 11
CDR3: CASSLAAEQFF
DNA: TGTGCCAGCAGCTTAGCGGCTGAGCAGTTCTTC

J: TRBJ1-2
D: NA
size: NA
V: TRBV28
length: 12
CDR3: CASSITNYGYTF
DNA: TGTGCCAGCAGTATCACTAACTATGGCTACACCTTC

J: TRBJ1-2
D: TRBD1
size: NA
V: TRBV12-3/TRBV12-4
length: 13
CDR3: CASSEGQGSGYTF
DNA: TGTGCCAGCAGTGAGGGACAGGGGAGCGGCTACACCTTC

J: TRBJ1-2
D: TRBD1
size: NA
V: TRBV25-1
length: 14
CDR3: CASREDRGNYGYTF
DNA: TGTGCCAGCAGAGAAGACAGGGGCAACTATGGCTACACCTTC

J: TRBJ1-2
D: TRBD1
size: NA
V: TRBV3-1/TRBV3-2
length: 15
CDR3: CASSQRPGQNYGYTF
DNA: TGTGCCAGCAGCCAACGACCGGGACAGAACTATGGCTACACCTTC

J: TRBJ1-2
D: TRBD1
size: NA
V: TRBV10-3
length: 18
CDR3: CAISESRQGGSVNYGYTF
DNA: TGTGCCATCAGTGAGTCGCGACAGGGGGGGTCGGTTAACTATGGCTACACCTTC

J: TRBJ1-1
D: NA
size: NA
V: TRBV18
length: 16
CDR3: CASSPSGLPRGTEAFF
DNA: TGTGCCAGCTCACCGAGTGGGCTCCCTCGGGGCACTGAAGCTTTCTTT

J: TRBJ1-6
D: TRBD1
size: NA
V: TRBV11-2
length: 16
CDR3: CASSLPRQGRNSPLHF
DNA: TGTGCCAGCAGCTTACCCCGACAGGGGAGGAATTCACCCCTCCACTTT

J: TRBJ1-5
D: NA
size: NA
V: TRBV19
length: 15
CDR3: CASSIEGGWNQPQHF
DNA: TGTGCCAGTAGTATAGAAGGGGGTTGGAATCAGCCCCAGCATTTT

J: TRBJ1-4
D: TRBD1
size: NA
V: TRBV7-8
length: 16
CDR3: CASSLGPGTGNEKLFF
DNA: TGTGCCAGCAGCTTAGGACCAGGGACAGGGAATGAAAAACTGTTTTTT

J: TRBJ2-6
D: NA
size: NA
V: TRBV9
length: 23
CDR3: CASSASSLASSSKSISGANVLTF
DNA: TGTGCCAGCAGTGCCTCTTCTCTAGCCTCAAGTTCTAAATCGATCTCTGGGGCCAACGTCCTGACTTTC

J: TRBJ2-1
D: NA
size: NA
V: TRBV7-9
length: 14
CDR3: CASSLGGWGPEQFF
DNA: TGTGCCAGCAGCTTAGGGGGTTGGGGCCCGGAGCAGTTCTTC

J: TRBJ2-1
D: NA
size: NA
V: TRBV30
length: 12
CDR3: CAWSVQSDRQFF
DNA: TGTGCCTGGAGTGTACAGTCTGATAGGCAGTTCTTC

J: TRBJ1-3
D: NA
size: NA
V: TRBV5-1
length: 16
CDR3: CASSTKQGLLGNTIYF
DNA: TGCGCCAGCAGTACCAAACAGGGTCTCCTTGGAAACACCATATATTTT

J: TRBJ1-1
D: NA
size: NA
V: TRBV7-7
length: 13
CDR3: CASSQGQNTEAFF
DNA: TGTGCTAGCAGCCAGGGACAAAACACTGAAGCTTTCTTT

J: TRBJ1-5
D: TRBD1
size: NA
V: TRBV5-5
length: 15
CDR3: CASSLARGINQPQHF
DNA: TGTGCCAGCAGCTTGGCCAGGGGGATCAATCAGCCCCAGCATTTT

J: TRBJ2-6
D: TRBD1
size: NA
V: TRBV5-1
length: 17
CDR3: CASSPGQKPSGANVLTF
DNA: TGCGCCAGCAGCCCGGGACAGAAACCCTCTGGGGCCAACGTCCTGACTTTC

J: TRBJ1-5
D: NA
size: NA
V: TRBV19
length: 14
CDR3: CASSFRERNQPQHF
DNA: TGTGCCAGTAGTTTCAGGGAAAGAAATCAGCCCCAGCATTTT

J: TRBJ2-1
D: TRBD2
size: NA
V: TRBV5-1
length: 17
CDR3: CASSPALSGRRDNEQFF
DNA: TGCGCCAGCAGCCCCGCATTGAGCGGGAGGAGGGACAATGAGCAGTTCTTC

J: TRBJ2-3
D: NA
size: NA
V: TRBV10-3
length: 14
CDR3: CAISERLDIDTQYF
DNA: TGTGCCATCAGTGAGCGATTGGACATCGATACGCAGTATTTT

J: TRBJ2-3
D: TRBD2
size: NA
V: TRBV27
length: 13
CDR3: CASSWDYTDTQYF
DNA: TGTGCCAGCAGTTGGGACTACACAGATACGCAGTATTTT

J: TRBJ1-3
D: TRBD1
size: NA
V: TRBV30
length: 15
CDR3: CAWNMGQNSGNTIYF
DNA: TGTGCCTGGAACATGGGACAGAACTCTGGAAACACCATATATTTT

J: TRBJ1-5
D: TRBD1
size: NA
V: TRBV19
length: 16
CDR3: CASSIGGGAGNQPQHF
DNA: TGTGCCAGTAGTATAGGAGGGGGCGCGGGCAATCAGCCCCAGCATTTT

J: TRBJ2-5
D: TRBD2
size: once
V: TRBV9
length: 15
CDR3: CASSVAGGPVETQYF
DNA: TGTGCCAGCAGCGTAGCGGGAGGGCCGGTGGAGACCCAGTACTTC

J: TRBJ2-3
D: TRBD2
size: NA
V: TRBV29-1
length: 18
CDR3: CSVALSGTSVRSTDTQYF
DNA: TGCAGCGTAGCCCTAAGCGGGACTAGCGTCCGAAGCACAGATACGCAGTATTTT

J: TRBJ1-3
D: NA
size: NA
V: TRBV10-1
length: 13
CDR3: CASSESRGNTIYF
DNA: TGCGCCAGCAGTGAGTCGCGAGGAAACACCATATATTTT

J: TRBJ1-1
D: NA
size: once
V: TRBV25-1
length: 15
CDR3: CASSEVTGQNTEAFF
DNA: TGTGCCAGCAGTGAAGTGACAGGCCAAAACACTGAAGCTTTCTTT

J: TRBJ2-7
D: TRBD2
size: once
V: TRBV6-5
length: 13
CDR3: CASRLAGGWEQYF
DNA: TGTGCCAGCAGACTAGCGGGAGGGTGGGAGCAGTACTTC